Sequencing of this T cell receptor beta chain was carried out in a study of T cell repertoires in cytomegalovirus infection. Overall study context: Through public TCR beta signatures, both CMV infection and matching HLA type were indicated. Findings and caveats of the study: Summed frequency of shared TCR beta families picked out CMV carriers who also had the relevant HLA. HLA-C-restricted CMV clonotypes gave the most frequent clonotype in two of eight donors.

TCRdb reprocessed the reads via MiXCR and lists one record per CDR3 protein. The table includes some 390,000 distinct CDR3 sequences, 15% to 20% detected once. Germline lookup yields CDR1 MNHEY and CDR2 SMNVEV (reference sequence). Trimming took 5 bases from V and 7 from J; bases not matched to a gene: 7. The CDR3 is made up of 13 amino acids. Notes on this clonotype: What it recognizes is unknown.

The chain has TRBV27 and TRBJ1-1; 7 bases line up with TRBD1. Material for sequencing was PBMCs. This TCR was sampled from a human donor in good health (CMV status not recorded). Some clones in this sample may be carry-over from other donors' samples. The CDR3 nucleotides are TGTGCCAGCAGTCGGAAGGGGGCGGGTGAAGCTTTCTTT. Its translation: CASSRKGAGEAFF.